This passage covers 8 T cell receptor beta chains from one sample sequenced in a study of blood T cells in healthy people across ages. Sample-barcoded 5' priming and a J-beta primer mix drove a second PCR of 7 to 11 cycles. A single record per CDR3 protein comes from TCRdb applying MiXCR to the 5' RACE reads. The sample lists over 1,200,000 distinct CDR3 sequences; 59% were seen once. Source material: blood. These receptors came from a man between 18 and 29 years old in good health.

V is TRBV20-1 and J is TRBJ2-1, with D possibly TRBD1 on 5 matching bases. Germline-derived CDR1 and CDR2 are DFQATT and SNEGSKA (reference sequence). Trimming took 2 bases from V and 10 from J, leaving 24 bases between them. CDR3 size: 16 residues. CDR3 loop: CSARIRAGTGLWEQFF. The CDR3 DNA reads as TGCAGTGCTAGAATCCGGGCTGGAACAGGCCTTTGGGAGCAGTTCTTC.

The chain recombines TRBV4-2 with TRBJ1-2, with no clear D. The CDR3 extends over 17 amino acids. Germline V gene sequence: CDR1 LGHNA, CDR2 YNFKEQ. The V and J ends lost 1 base and 0 bases respectively, with 15 bases between them. Here the CDR3 DNA reads TGTGCCAGCAGCCAAGGATCCTCAGGTATAGCTAACTATGGCTACACCTTC. Encoded protein: CASSQGSSGIANYGYTF.

The chain links TRBV12-3 or TRBV12-4 to TRBJ1-6, with D hard to call. The CDR3 loop spans 12 amino acids. The V gene lost 3 bases and the J gene lost 11 bases, with 8 bases spanning the gap. The CDR3 nucleotides are TGTGCCAGCAGTTTTATTGATGCACCCCTCCACTTT. Encoded protein: CASSFIDAPLHF.

The chain employs TRBV20-1 and TRBJ1-4; maybe TRBD1 (5 bases). Trimming stripped 1 base from V and 0 bases from J, with 12 bases between. Germline V gene data show CDR1 as DFQATT and CDR2 as SNEGSKA (reference sequence). The CDR3 consists of 16 residues. CDR3 DNA: TGCAGTGCTAGAGGGGACGGACCTGCAACTAATGAAAAACTGTTTTTT. Its translation is CSARGDGPATNEKLFF.

The V and J genes are TRBV28 and TRBJ2-5, with 9 bases lining up with TRBD1. Trimming cost V 8 bases and J 11 bases; bases outside gene matches: 18. Per germline, CDR1 MDHEN and CDR2 SYDVKM. This CDR3 region has 15 residues. As DNA, the CDR3 is TGTGCCAGCGATTACCGGGACAGGGCTTACAATGAGCAGTACTTC. Its translation is CASDYRDRAYNEQYF.

The chain has TRBV11-2 and TRBJ2-5; D is perhaps TRBD1 (6 bases). V gave up 1 base and J gave up 4 bases, with 16 bases separating them. CDR3 length: 16 amino acids. Germline CDR1 is SGHAT and CDR2 is FQNNGV. CDR3 DNA: TGTGCCAGCAGCTTAGTCCAGGGGTTCGGAGGAGAGACCCAGTACTTC. This sequence encodes CASSLVQGFGGETQYF.

The J gene is TRBJ1-5, the V gene TRBV7-2; no clear D. Trimming pared 1 base from V and 1 base from J, leaving 11 bases between. This CDR3 has 16 residues. Germline V gene lookup returns CDR1 SGHTA and CDR2 FQGNSA. The CDR3 DNA is TGTGCCAGCAGCTTAGTGGCGGAGTGGAGCAATCAGCCCCAGCATTTT. It yields the protein CASSLVAEWSNQPQHF.

This chain links TRBV5-1 with TRBJ2-1; unclear D gene. The V end lost 1 base, the J end lost 4 bases, and 12 bases lay between the germline ends. Germline CDR1 SGHRS, CDR2 YFSETQ. The CDR3 sequence is 15 residues long. The CDR3 nucleotides read TGCGCCAGCAGCTTGTCACAGACCCTTTACAATGAGCAGTTCTTC. It codes for CASSLSQTLYNEQFF. The complete variable domain, with remaining parts taken from reference TRBV5-1 and TRBJ2-1, reads KAGVTQTPRYLIKTRGQQVTLSCSPISGHRSVSWYQQTPGQGLQFLFEYFSETQRNKGNFPGRFSGRQFSNSRSEMNVSTLELGDSALYLCASSLSQTLYNEQFFGPGTRLTVL.